This TCR beta chain emerged from a study of neurological immune-mediated disorders. The CDR3 extends over 14 amino acids. The germline V and J ends were trimmed by 5 bases and 1 base, with 11 bases remaining between them. From germline, CDR1 is SGHTA and CDR2 FQGNSA. Time point defined: longitudinal time-point 3. The unsorted libraries originated from 2 million PBMCs kept at -80 C. This clonotype has ten or more counts. MiXCR, run by TCRdb on the 5' RACE reads, gives a single entry per CDR3 protein. Of more than 40,000 distinct CDR3 sequences in the sample, 12% were seen once. This clonotype was sampled from a male donor with HTLV-1-associated myelopathy (HAM/TSP). Sequencing was performed on PBMCs. The chain is built from TRBV7-2 and TRBJ2-5; possibly TRBD2 for D (6 bases). The CDR3 protein is CASSQTGLQETQYF. The CDR3 DNA follows: TGTGCCAGCAGCCAAACGGGACTCCAAGAGACCCAGTACTTC.